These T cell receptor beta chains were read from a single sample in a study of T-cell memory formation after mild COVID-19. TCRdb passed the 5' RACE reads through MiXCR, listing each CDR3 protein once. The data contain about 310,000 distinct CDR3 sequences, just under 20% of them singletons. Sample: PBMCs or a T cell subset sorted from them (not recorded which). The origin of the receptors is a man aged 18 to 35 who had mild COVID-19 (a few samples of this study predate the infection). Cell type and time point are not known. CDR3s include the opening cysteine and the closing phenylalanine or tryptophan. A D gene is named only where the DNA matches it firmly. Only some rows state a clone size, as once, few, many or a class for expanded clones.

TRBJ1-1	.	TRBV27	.	CASSLSRSRTLNTEAFF	TGTGCCAGCAGTTTATCGAGAAGCAGGACCCTGAACACTGAAGCTTTCTTT
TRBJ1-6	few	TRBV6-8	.	CASSYQVGSSYNSPLHF	TGTGCCAGCAGTTACCAGGTCGGGAGCTCCTATAATTCACCCCTCCACTTT
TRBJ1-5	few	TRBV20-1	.	CSAVQGNQPQHF	TGCAGTGCTGTACAGGGAAATCAGCCCCAGCATTTT
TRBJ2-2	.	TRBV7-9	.	CASSSLTRNPTGELFF	TGTGCCAGCAGCTCATTAACAAGGAACCCCACCGGGGAGCTGTTTTTT
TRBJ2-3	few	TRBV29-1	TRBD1	CSVEVWQGAATDTQYF	TGCAGCGTTGAAGTGTGGCAGGGGGCCGCGACAGATACGCAGTATTTT
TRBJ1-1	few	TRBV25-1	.	CASSEMEGSTEAFF	TGTGCCAGCAGTGAAATGGAGGGTAGCACTGAAGCTTTCTTT
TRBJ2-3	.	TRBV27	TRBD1	CASSSTGADTQYF	TGTGCCAGCAGTTCGACAGGGGCAGATACGCAGTATTTT
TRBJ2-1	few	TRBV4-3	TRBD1	CASSQKQGNEQFF	TGCGCCAGCAGCCAAAAACAGGGGAATGAGCAGTTCTTC
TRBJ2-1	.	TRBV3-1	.	CASTGGPNNEQFF	TGTGCCAGCACTGGGGGGCCCAACAATGAGCAGTTCTTC
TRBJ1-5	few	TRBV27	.	CASSLREYSNQPQHF	TGTGCCAGCAGTCTCCGGGAGTATAGCAATCAGCCCCAGCATTTT
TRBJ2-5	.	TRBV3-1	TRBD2	CASSQGYPGTSIF	TGTGCCAGCAGCCAAGGTTACCCCGGGACTAGCATCTTC
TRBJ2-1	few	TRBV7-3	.	CASSLLSQGNEQFF	TGTGCCAGCAGCTTATTAAGCCAGGGGAATGAGCAGTTCTTC
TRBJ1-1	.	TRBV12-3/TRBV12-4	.	CASSRYWNTEAFF	TGTGCCAGCAGCCGATATTGGAACACTGAAGCTTTCTTT
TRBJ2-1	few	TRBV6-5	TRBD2	CASSYSGGAYNEQFF	TGTGCCAGCAGTTACTCCGGGGGGGCCTACAATGAGCAGTTCTTC
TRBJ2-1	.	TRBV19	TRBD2	CASKSGGIYNEQFF	TGTGCCAGTAAGAGCGGGGGGATCTACAATGAGCAGTTCTTC
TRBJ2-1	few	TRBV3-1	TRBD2	CASSQGTSGGALDEQFF	TGTGCCAGCAGCCAAGGGACTAGCGGGGGGGCCCTGGATGAGCAGTTCTTC
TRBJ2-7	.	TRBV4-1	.	CASSLRPLGEKGYEQYF	TGCGCCAGCAGCCTACGCCCCTTGGGTGAAAAAGGCTACGAGCAGTACTTC
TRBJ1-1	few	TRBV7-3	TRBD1	CASSSDRGLEAFF	TGTGCCAGCAGTTCGGACAGGGGGCTTGAAGCTTTCTTT
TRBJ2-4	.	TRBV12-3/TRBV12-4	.	CASSEQGSAKNIQYF	TGTGCCAGCAGTGAACAGGGATCGGCCAAAAACATTCAGTACTTC
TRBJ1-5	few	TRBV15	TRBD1	CATSSDRGSNQPQHF	TGTGCCACCAGCAGCGACAGGGGTAGCAATCAGCCCCAGCATTTT
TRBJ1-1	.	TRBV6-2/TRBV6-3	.	CASSRDGEITEAFF	TGTGCCAGCAGTAGGGACGGTGAGATCACTGAAGCTTTCTTT
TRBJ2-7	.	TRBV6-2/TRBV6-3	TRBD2	CASSTTGTSGYEQYF	TGTGCCAGCAGTACCACCGGGACTAGCGGGTACGAGCAGTACTTC
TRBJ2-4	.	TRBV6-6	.	CASSNRQVSKNIQYF	TGTGCCAGCAGTAACCGACAGGTCTCTAAAAACATTCAGTACTTC
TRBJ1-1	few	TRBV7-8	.	CASSLTDAEAFF	TGTGCCAGCAGCCTGACGGACGCTGAAGCTTTCTTT
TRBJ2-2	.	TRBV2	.	CASSESLGQPNTGELFF	TGTGCCAGCAGCGAGAGTTTGGGGCAGCCGAACACCGGGGAGCTGTTTTTT
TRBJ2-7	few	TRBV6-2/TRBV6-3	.	CASRRGEAYEQYF	TGTGCCAGCAGGAGAGGTGAGGCCTACGAGCAGTACTTC
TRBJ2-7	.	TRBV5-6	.	CASSFGDTSYEQYF	TGTGCCAGCAGCTTCGGAGACACCTCCTACGAGCAGTACTTC
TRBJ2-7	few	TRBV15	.	CATSRDPDSSYEQYF	TGTGCCACCAGCAGAGATCCCGACAGCTCCTACGAGCAGTACTTC
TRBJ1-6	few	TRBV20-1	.	CSALVEGSWNSPLHF	TGCAGTGCTCTTGTTGAGGGAAGTTGGAATTCACCCCTCCACTTT
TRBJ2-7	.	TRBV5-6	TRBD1	CASSSKYRGTTYEQYF	TGTGCCAGCAGCTCGAAATACAGGGGGACGACCTACGAGCAGTACTTC
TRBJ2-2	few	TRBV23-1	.	CASNEGGAGELFF	TGCGCCAGCAATGAAGGAGGGGCCGGGGAGCTGTTTTTT
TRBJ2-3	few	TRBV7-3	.	CASSSDALTGDTQYF	TGTGCCAGCAGCTCAGACGCCCTCACCGGCGATACGCAGTATTTT
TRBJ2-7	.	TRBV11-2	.	CASSLLGTDEQYF	TGTGCCAGCAGCTTGCTAGGGACCGACGAGCAGTACTTC
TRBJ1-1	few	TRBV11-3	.	CASSSDSSTEAFF	TGTGCCAGCAGCTCAGACAGTTCCACTGAAGCTTTCTTT
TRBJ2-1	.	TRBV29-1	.	CSVEDERSYSYNEQFF	TGCAGCGTTGAAGATGAGCGGAGCTACTCCTACAATGAGCAGTTCTTC
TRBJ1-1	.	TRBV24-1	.	CATSDPDSTEAFF	TGTGCCACCAGTGACCCGGACAGCACTGAAGCTTTCTTT
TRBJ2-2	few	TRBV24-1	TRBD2	CATSDSGGGTGELFF	TGTGCCACCAGTGACTCGGGGGGAGGCACCGGGGAGCTGTTTTTT
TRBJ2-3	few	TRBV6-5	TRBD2	CASSSPSGGSDTQYF	TGTGCCAGCAGTTCGCCTAGCGGGGGATCAGATACGCAGTATTTT
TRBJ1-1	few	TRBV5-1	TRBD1	CASSSRTGLDTEAFF	TGCGCCAGCAGCTCAAGGACAGGGCTGGACACTGAAGCTTTCTTT
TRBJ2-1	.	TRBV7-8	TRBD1	CASSPRDRGTGSEQFF	TGTGCCAGCAGCCCCCGGGACAGGGGAACGGGAAGTGAGCAGTTCTTC
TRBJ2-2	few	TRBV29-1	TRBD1	CSALRDRASGELFF	TGCAGCGCCCTCCGGGACAGGGCGTCAGGGGAGCTGTTTTTT